These 9 T cell receptor beta chains were sequenced from one sample in a study of T-cell reconstitution after alpha-beta-depleted transplantation in children. Library preparation (for TCRbeta) was performed with unique molecular identifiers. TCRdb re-called the PCR reads with MiXCR, one entry per CDR3 protein. Of roughly 200,000 distinct CDR3 sequences in the sample, 8.5% to 10% were seen once. The input for sequencing was PBMCs from the stem cell graft donor, taken from the stem cell graft. These receptors all stem from a human donor who donated a stem cell graft to a child with acute lymphoblastic leukemia.

This clonotype occurred many times. The chain uses TRBV15 and TRBJ2-7, with D unclear. Trimming pared 2 bases from V and 2 bases from J, leaving 10 bases between. The CDR3 length is 14 residues. Per the germline V gene, CDR1 is LNHNV and CDR2 is YYDKDF (reference sequence). DNA of the CDR3: TGTGCCACCAGCAGACCCACAATTACCTACGAGCAGTACTTC. Encoded protein: CATSRPTITYEQYF.

This rearrangement joins TRBV12-3 or TRBV12-4 to TRBJ1-5, with TRBD1 identical over 10 bases. Unmatched junction bases numbered 9, after V lost 6 bases and J lost 4 bases. The CDR3 extends over 16 amino acids. CDR3 coding DNA: TGTGCCAGCAGGCCGACAGGGGGCCGTTTTAATCAGCCCCAGCATTTT. It yields the protein CASRPTGGRFNQPQHF.

In this sample, this clonotype turned up a few times. The chain is built from TRBV5-1 and TRBJ1-1, with 10 bases aligning to TRBD1. Germline CDR1 reads SGHRS; CDR2 reads YFSETQ. The V gene end was trimmed by 3 bases and the J gene end by 3 bases; junction bases not matched to a gene: 8. This CDR3 spans 16 amino acids. CDR3 nucleotide sequence: TGCGCCAGCAGCTCGGGGACAGGGGTTTTCGACACTGAAGCTTTCTTT. Its protein product is CASSSGTGVFDTEAFF.

A few counts support this clonotype. The V gene is TRBV29-1, the J gene TRBJ2-6; TRBD1 agrees at 8 bases. The CDR3 consists of 18 residues. Per germline, CDR1 SQVTM and CDR2 ANQGSEA. The J segment lost 0 bases and the V segment lost 0 bases, leaving 7 bases of the junction unmatched. The CDR3 spells CSVEEITGGTSGANVLTF. CDR3 bases: TGCAGCGTTGAAGAAATAACAGGGGGGACCTCTGGGGCCAACGTCCTGACTTTC. The full variable domain, in which reference TRBV29-1 and TRBJ2-6 provide the parts outside the CDR3, is SAVISQKPSRDICQRGTSLTIQCQVDSQVTMMFWYRQQPGQSLTLIATANQGSEATYESGFVIDKFPISRPNLTFSTLTVSNMSPEDSSIYLCSVEEITGGTSGANVLTFGAGSRLTVL.

This clonotype was found a few times. This chain links TRBV20-1 with TRBJ2-1; tentative D call: TRBD2 (7 bases). CDR1 DFQATT and CDR2 SNEGSKA come from the germline V gene (reference sequence). The CDR3 is made up of 15 amino acids. The V and J ends lost 6 bases and 4 bases respectively, with 19 bases between them. CDR3 DNA: TGCAGTGCCTTCTTGGGCCGGGGGGCATACAATGAGCAGTTCTTC. Encoded protein: CSAFLGRGAYNEQFF.

The chain is built from TRBV7-9 and TRBJ2-4; D remains ambiguous. The CDR3 is 14 residues long. Germline CDR1 and CDR2: SEHNR and FQNEAQ (reference sequence). V was pared by 7 bases and J by 8 bases, with 18 bases between. The CDR3 DNA reads TGTGCCAGCACGATTGGAGTTGATGGAGACATTCAGTACTTC. Translated, it gives CASTIGVDGDIQYF.

This sequence joins TRBV5-1 and TRBJ1-3; D gene ambiguous. The V end lost 4 bases, the J end lost 2 bases, and 19 bases lay between the germline ends. Germline V lookup: CDR1 SGHRS, CDR2 YFSETQ. The CDR3 length is 17 residues. CDR3 coding DNA: TGCGCCAGCAGCGGGAGCCCGGGGATGACCCCTGGAAACACCATATATTTT. Protein: CASSGSPGMTPGNTIYF.

This clonotype was recorded a few times. The chain employs TRBV20-1 and TRBJ2-7; 8 bases are a match to TRBD2. In germline, CDR1 is DFQATT, CDR2 SNEGSKA (reference sequence). Losses at the gene ends were 8 bases for V and 4 bases for J; bases not matched to a gene: 10. The CDR3 runs 13 residues. The CDR3 protein is CSFPRASGYEQYF. The CDR3 nucleotides are TGCAGTTTCCCGCGGGCTAGCGGGTACGAGCAGTACTTC.

V usage is TRBV5-1 and J usage is TRBJ2-5; TRBD1 matches 7 bases. The CDR3 spans 13 residues. Germline CDR1 reads SGHRS; CDR2 reads YFSETQ. With 5 bases clipped from V and 5 bases from J, the junction kept 6 bases outside the gene matches. The CDR3 region has the DNA TGCGCCAGCAGGTTGACAGGGTTGGAGACCCAGTACTTC. Its protein product is CASRLTGLETQYF.